The present T cell receptor (beta chain) was sequenced within a study of blood T cell repertoires in COVID-19. Here immunoSEQ multiplex PCR was the method, and the copy in TCRdb shows in-frame clones only, minus some. This sample carries 300,000 to 400,000 clones, approximately 90% of them seen once, and the ten largest clones take approximately 1%. Germline assignment: CDR1 SGHRS and CDR2 YFSETQ. Trimming pared 3 bases from V and 2 bases from J, leaving 11 bases between. The CDR3 has 15 residues. What was sequenced was PBMCs or T cells enriched from blood (not recorded which). The chain employs TRBV5-1 and TRBJ2-2; D unclear. This sequence originates from a woman under 40 with acute COVID-19. The CDR3 region has the DNA TGCGCCAGCAGCTCCCGACTTGTAAACACCGGGGAGCTGTTTTTT. Translation: CASSSRLVNTGELFF.